This T cell receptor (beta chain) was identified in a study of cytomegalovirus exposure and HLA in healthy donors. Study results and limitations: Researchers reported in a later analysis that a missense DCLRE1C variant was tied to TCR beta V- and J-gene trimming. For most TCR beta V segments, an earlier analysis put the productive rate at about 90% or about 30% of the time. It was confirmed in vitro that three of the CMV-associated chains were specific for CMV antigens.

This clone was observed a single time. Its antigen is not known. Primers: 60 Vbeta forward and 13 Jbeta reverse. Some clones are missing from TCRdb's copy, which holds only in-frame ones; the method was immunoSEQ multiplex PCR. The sample records about 110,000 clones, about 80% being singletons. This sequence originates from a woman between 40 and 50 years old in good health and CMV-seronegative. Sequencing was done on a sample of PBMCs.

CDR3 amino acids: CASSLTGGRGLYF. The CDR3 DNA sequence: TGTGCCAGTAGTTTAACAGGGGGCAGAGGATTGTACTTC. The gene calls are TRBV19 and TRBJ2-7; the match to TRBD1 covers 9 bases. This CDR3 comprises 13 residues. Trimming took 5 bases from V and 12 from J; bases not matched to a gene: 11. Germline CDR1 and CDR2: LNHDA and SQIVND (reference sequence).